This TCR beta chain comes out of a study of T cells in Graves' hyperthyroidism and ophthalmopathy. Broader study findings: A model of 13 V-J features distinguished ophthalmopathy from stable hyperthyroidism. Ophthalmopathy was predicted by the model a median of 6.5 months ahead of onset.

RNA transcripts provided the source from which TCR beta CDR3 regions were amplified. In the first-round RT-PCR of the TCR CDR3, the HTBI primer set was used. TCRdb reprocessed the multiplex PCR reads via MiXCR and lists one record per CDR3 protein. The sample lists 300,000 or so distinct CDR3 sequences, about 18% occurring once. The CDR3 has 13 residues. CDR1 is LGHDT and CDR2 is YNNKEL in the germline V gene (reference sequence). V was cut by 0 bases and J by 4 bases, with 6 bases left in between. The sample holds many counts of this clonotype. Its antigen is currently unknown. Diagnosis relied on clinical symptoms, serum thyroxine and TRAb, thyroid ultrasound and orbital computed tomography.

The J gene is TRBJ2-5, the V gene TRBV3-1; D unclear. The sample was blood. This TCR derives from a woman in her fifties or sixties with Graves' hyperthyroidism. The CDR3 coding sequence is TGTGCCAGCAGCCAAGATCTGGGAGAGACCCAGTACTTC. Protein product: CASSQDLGETQYF.